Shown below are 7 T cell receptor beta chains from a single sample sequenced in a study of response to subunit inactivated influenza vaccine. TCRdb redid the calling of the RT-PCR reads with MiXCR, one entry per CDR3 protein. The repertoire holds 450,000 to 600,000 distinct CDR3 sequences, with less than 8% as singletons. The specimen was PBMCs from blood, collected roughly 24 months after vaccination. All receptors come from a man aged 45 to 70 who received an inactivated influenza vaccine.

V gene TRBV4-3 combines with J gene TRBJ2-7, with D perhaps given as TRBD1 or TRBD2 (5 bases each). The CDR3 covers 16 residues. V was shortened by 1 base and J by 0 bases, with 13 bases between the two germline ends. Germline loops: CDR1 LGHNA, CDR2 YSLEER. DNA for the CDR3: TGCGCCAGCAGCCAAGGGGGGTCGGGAATCTCCTACGAGCAGTACTTC. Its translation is CASSQGGSGISYEQYF.

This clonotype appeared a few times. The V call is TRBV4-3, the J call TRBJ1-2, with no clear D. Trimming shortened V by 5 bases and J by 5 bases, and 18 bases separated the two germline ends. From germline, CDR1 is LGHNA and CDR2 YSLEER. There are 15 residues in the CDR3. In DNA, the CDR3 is TGCGCCAGCAGCTCCCGGTCCCCGGAAGGGTATGGCTACACCTTC. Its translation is CASSSRSPEGYGYTF.

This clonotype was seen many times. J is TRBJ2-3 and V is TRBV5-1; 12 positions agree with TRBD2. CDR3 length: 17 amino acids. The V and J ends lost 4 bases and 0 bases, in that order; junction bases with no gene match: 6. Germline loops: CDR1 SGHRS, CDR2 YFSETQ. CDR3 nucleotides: TGCGCCAGCAGCGCGTACGGGACTAGCGGGAGCACAGATACGCAGTATTTT. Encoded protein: CASSAYGTSGSTDTQYF.

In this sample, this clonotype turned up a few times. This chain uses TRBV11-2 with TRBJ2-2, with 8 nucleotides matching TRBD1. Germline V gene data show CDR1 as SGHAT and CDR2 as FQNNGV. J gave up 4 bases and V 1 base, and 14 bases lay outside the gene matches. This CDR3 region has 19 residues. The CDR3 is CASSLGLMTGVDSTGELFF. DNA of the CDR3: TGTGCCAGCAGCTTAGGTTTGATGACAGGGGTGGATAGCACCGGGGAGCTGTTTTTT.

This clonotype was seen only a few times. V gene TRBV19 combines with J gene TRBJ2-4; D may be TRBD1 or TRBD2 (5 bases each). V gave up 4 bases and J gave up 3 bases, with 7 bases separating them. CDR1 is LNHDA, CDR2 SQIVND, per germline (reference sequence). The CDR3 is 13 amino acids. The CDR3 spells CASSNGGKNIQYF. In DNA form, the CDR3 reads TGTGCCAGTAGTAATGGGGGCAAAAACATTCAGTACTTC.

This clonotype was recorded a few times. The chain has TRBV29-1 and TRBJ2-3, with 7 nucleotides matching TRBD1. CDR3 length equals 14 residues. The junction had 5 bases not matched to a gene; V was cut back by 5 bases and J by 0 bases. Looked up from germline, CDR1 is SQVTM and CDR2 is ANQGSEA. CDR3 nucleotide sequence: TGCAGCGTTCTACAGGGGACAAGCACAGATACGCAGTATTTT. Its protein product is CSVLQGTSTDTQYF.

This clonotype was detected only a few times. The CDR3 DNA reads TGTGCCAGCAGCTTAAGAGTTTCCTCTGGAAACACCATATATTTT. Translation: CASSLRVSSGNTIYF. The rearrangement links TRBV7-2 to TRBJ1-3; no clear D gene. With 2 bases removed from V and 0 bases from J, the gap between germline ends came to 8 bases. The CDR3 has 15 amino acids. Germline CDR1 reads SGHTA; CDR2 reads FQGNSA.